The clone carrying this TCR beta chain was detected a few times. Its target is unknown. Repertoires were generated with immunoSEQ multiplex PCR, while TCRdb's copy carries only in-frame clones and drops some. The data hold around 70,000 clones, with about 84% observed a single time. CDR3 size: 13 residues. V was shortened by 4 bases and J by 6 bases, with 12 bases between the two germline ends. Germline assignment: CDR1 MDHEN and CDR2 SYDVKM. This entry belongs to a study of OX40 agonist ivuxolimab in advanced cancers. Study summary: Patients' therapy was ivuxolimab, an antibody that acts as an agonist of OX40 (CD134). General study results and limits: Dosing at 0.1 to 3.0 mg/kg was accompanied by clonal expansion of CD4+ and CD8+ blood T cells by week 6. Also present in some nonresponders was a low level of normalized T-cell clonal expansion. The work left the antigen specificity of expanded peripheral T cells undetermined.

Here the sequenced sample was CD4+ or CD8+ T cells sorted from blood, taken in a trial of the OX40 agonist ivuxolimab. The receptor was derived from an adult with an advanced solid tumor such as melanoma, head and neck, liver or kidney cancer. The chain uses TRBV28 and TRBJ1-1; D remains ambiguous. CDR3 residues: CASSSRPRAEAFF. Here the CDR3 DNA reads TGTGCCAGCAGTTCCCGACCCCGTGCTGAAGCTTTCTTT.